Detailed here is one T cell receptor (beta chain). No antigen is known for it. This sample is drawn from a study of shared clonotypes between healthy human individuals. Every donor was a Caucasian adult from Nashville, Tennessee. Germline V lookup: CDR1 MNHEY, CDR2 SMNVEV (reference sequence). The CDR3 contains 10 residues. The V end lost 3 bases, the J end lost 10 bases, and 4 bases lay between the germline ends. Study-level findings and limits: A few donors shared about 5% of their naive CD4 clonotypes. Represented diversity, genetic and exposure-history alike, was limited by few donors.

Produced via immunoSEQ multiplex PCR; TCRdb's table is partial and in-frame only. The sample includes approximately 2.5 million clones, 80% to 95% seen only once; the top ten take 0.36%. Sample: naive CD4+ T cells from PBMCs. Subset of the sample: CD45RA+ positively selected. The chain couples TRBV27 to TRBJ2-1; D uncertain. This sequence was found in a man aged 18 to 35 in good health. Some clones in this sample may be carry-over from other donors' samples. The CDR3 sequence is CASSFREQFF. The CDR3 DNA is TGTGCCAGCAGTTTCAGGGAGCAGTTCTTC.